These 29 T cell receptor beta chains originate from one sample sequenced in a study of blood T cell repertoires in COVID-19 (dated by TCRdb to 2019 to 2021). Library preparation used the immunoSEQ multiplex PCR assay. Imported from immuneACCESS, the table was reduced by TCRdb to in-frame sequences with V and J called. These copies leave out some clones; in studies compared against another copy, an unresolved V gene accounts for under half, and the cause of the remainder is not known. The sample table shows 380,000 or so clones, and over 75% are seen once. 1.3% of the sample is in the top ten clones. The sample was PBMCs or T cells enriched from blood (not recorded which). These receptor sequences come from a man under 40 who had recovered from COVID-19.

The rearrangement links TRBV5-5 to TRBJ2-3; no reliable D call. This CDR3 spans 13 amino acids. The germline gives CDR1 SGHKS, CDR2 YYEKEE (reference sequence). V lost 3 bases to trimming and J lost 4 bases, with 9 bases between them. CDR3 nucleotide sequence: TGTGCCAGCAGCTGGGCCCGGTCAGATACGCAGTATTTT. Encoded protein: CASSWARSDTQYF.

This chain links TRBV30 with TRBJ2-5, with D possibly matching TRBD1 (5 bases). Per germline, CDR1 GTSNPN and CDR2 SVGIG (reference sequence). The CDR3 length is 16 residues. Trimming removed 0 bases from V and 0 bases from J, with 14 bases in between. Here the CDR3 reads CAWSVTRADHQETQYF. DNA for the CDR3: TGTGCCTGGAGTGTAACCAGGGCGGATCACCAAGAGACCCAGTACTTC.

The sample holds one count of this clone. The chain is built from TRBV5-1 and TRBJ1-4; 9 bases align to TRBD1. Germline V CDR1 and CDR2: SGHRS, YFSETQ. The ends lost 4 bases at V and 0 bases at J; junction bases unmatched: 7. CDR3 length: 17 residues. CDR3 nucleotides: TGCGCCAGCAGCCCGGGACAGGGCTCTGCAACTAATGAAAAACTGTTTTTT. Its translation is CASSPGQGSATNEKLFF.

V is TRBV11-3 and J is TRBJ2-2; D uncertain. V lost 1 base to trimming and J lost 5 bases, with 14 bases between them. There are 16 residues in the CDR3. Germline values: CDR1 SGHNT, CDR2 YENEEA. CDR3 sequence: CASSLGYPYWTGELFF. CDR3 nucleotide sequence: TGTGCCAGCAGCTTAGGCTACCCTTATTGGACCGGGGAGCTGTTTTTT.

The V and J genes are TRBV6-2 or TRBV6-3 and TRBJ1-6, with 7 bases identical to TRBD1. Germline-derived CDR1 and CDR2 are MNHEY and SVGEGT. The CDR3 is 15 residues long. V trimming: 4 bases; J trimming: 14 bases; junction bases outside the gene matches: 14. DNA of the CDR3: TGTGCCAGCAGTTTTCAGACAGGGACGGATCTCACCCTCCACTTT. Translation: CASSFQTGTDLTLHF.

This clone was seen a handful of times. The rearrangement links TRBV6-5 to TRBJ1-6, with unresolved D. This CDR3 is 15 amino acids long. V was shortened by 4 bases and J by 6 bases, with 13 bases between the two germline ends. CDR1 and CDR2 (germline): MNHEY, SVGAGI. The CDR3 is CASSFTLGGNSPLHF. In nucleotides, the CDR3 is TGTGCCAGCAGTTTCACATTAGGAGGTAATTCACCCCTCCACTTT.

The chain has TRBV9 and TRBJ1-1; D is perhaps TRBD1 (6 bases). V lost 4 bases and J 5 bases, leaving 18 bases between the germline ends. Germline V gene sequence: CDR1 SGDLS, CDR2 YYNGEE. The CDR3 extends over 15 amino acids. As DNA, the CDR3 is TGTGCCAGCAGCATGACCGGGACATGGGGAACTGAAGCTTTCTTT. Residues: CASSMTGTWGTEAFF. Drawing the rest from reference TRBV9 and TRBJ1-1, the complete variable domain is DSGVTQTPKHLITATGQRVTLRCSPRSGDLSVYWYQQSLDQGLQFLIQYYNGEERAKGNILERFSAQQFPDLHSELNLSSLELGDSALYFCASSMTGTWGTEAFFGQGTRLTVV.

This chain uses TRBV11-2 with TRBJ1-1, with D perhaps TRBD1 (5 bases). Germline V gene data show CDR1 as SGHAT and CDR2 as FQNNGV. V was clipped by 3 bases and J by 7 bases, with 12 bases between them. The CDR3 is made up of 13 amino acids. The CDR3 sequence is CASSLGGGSEAFF. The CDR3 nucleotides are TGTGCCAGCAGCTTGGGTGGGGGGAGTGAAGCTTTCTTT.

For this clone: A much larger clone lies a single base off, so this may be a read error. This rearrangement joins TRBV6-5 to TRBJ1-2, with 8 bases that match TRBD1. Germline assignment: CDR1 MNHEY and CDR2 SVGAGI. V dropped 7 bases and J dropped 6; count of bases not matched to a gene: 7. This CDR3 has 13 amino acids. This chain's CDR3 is CASKRTGNNGYTF. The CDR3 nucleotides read TGTGCCAGCAAGAGGACAGGGAATAATGGCTACACCTTC.

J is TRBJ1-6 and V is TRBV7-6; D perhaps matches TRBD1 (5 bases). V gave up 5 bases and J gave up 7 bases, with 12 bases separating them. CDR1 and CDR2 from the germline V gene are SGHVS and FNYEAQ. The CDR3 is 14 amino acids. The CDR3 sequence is CASSEQVDNSPLHF. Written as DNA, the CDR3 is TGTGCCAGCAGCGAACAGGTCGACAATTCACCCCTCCACTTT.

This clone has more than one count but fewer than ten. The CDR3 loop reads CAISESGRGVNGYTF. The CDR3 DNA is TGTGCCATCAGTGAGTCCGGCCGGGGTGTTAATGGCTACACCTTC. The chain combines TRBV10-3 with TRBJ1-2, with unresolved D. The V end lost 0 bases, the J end lost 6 bases, and 14 bases lay between the germline ends. CDR3 length equals 15 residues. Germline CDR1 is ENHRY and CDR2 is SYGVKD.

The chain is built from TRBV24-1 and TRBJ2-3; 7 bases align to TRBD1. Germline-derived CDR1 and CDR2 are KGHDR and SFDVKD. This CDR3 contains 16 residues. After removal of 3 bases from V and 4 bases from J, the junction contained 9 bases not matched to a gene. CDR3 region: CATSDAQGDVSDTQYF. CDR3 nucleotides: TGTGCCACCAGTGATGCGCAGGGGGATGTGTCAGATACGCAGTATTTT.

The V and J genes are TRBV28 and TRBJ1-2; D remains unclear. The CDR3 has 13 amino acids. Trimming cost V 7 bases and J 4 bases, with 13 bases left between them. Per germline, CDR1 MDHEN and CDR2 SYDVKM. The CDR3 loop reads CASIERLGYGYTF. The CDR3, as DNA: TGTGCCAGCATTGAACGCCTAGGCTATGGCTACACCTTC.

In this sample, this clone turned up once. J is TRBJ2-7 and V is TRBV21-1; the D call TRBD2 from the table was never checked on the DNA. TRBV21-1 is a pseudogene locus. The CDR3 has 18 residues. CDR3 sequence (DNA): TGTGCCAGCAGCCCCCTTTTTGATGGAGGGAACCCCATTTACGAGCAGTACTTC. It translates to CASSPLFDGGNPIYEQYF.

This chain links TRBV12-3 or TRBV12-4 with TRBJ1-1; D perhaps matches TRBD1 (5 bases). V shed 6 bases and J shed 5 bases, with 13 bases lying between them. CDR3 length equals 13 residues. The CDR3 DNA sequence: TGTGCCAGCAGCGATAGTAGGGGTACTGAAGCTTTCTTT. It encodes CASSDSRGTEAFF.

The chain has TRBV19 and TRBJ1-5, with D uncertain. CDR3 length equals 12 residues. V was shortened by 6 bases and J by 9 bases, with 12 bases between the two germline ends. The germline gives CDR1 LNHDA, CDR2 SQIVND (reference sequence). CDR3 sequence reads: CASRLFAGPQHF. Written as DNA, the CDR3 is TGTGCCAGTAGGCTGTTCGCGGGGCCCCAGCATTTT. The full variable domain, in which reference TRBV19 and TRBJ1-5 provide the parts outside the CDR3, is DGGITQSPKYLFRKEGQNVTLSCEQNLNHDAMYWYRQDPGQGLRLIYYSQIVNDFQKGDIAEGYSVSREKKESFPLTVTSAQKNPTAFYLCASRLFAGPQHFGDGTRLSIL.

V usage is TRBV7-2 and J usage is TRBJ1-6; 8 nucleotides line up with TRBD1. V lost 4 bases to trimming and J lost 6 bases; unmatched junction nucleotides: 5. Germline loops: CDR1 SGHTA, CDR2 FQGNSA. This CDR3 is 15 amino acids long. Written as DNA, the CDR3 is TGTGCCAGCAGCTCACAGGGGGAAGGTAATTCACCCCTCCACTTT. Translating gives CASSSQGEGNSPLHF.

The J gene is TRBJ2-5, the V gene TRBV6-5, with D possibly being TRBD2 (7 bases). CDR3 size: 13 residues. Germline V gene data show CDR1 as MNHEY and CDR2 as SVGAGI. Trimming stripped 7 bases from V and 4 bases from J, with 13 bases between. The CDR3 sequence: CASTRRGGETQYF. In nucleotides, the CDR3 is TGTGCCAGCACTAGAAGGGGGGGAGAGACCCAGTACTTC.

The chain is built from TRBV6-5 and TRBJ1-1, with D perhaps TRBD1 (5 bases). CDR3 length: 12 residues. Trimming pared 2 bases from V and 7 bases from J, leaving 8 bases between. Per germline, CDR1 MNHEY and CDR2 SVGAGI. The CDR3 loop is CASSYRGGEAFF. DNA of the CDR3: TGTGCCAGCAGTTACAGGGGTGGTGAAGCTTTCTTT.

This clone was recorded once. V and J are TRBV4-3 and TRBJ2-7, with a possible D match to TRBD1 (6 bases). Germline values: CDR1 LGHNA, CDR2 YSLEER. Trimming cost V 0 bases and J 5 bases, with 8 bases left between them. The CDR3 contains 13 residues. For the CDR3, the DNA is TGCGCCAGCAGCCAAGAAACAGGGAACGAGCAGTACTTC. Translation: CASSQETGNEQYF.

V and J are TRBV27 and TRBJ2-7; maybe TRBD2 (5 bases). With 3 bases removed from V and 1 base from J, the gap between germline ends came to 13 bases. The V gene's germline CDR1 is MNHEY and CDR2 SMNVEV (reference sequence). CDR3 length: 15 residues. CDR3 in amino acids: CASSFARGFSYEQYF. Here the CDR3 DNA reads TGTGCCAGCAGTTTCGCAAGAGGGTTTTCCTACGAGCAGTACTTC.

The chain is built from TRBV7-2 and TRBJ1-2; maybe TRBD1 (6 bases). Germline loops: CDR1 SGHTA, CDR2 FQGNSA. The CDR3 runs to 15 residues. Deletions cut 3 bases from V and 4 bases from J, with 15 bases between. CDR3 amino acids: CASSLSGSGAYGYTF. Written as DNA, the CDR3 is TGTGCCAGCAGCTTGTCAGGGTCAGGGGCCTATGGCTACACCTTC.

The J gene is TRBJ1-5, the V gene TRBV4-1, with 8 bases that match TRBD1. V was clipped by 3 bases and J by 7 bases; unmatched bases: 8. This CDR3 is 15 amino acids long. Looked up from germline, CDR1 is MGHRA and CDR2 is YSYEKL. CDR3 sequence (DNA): TGCGCCAGCAGCCAGTCGGACAGGGCGCGCCAGCCCCAGCATTTT. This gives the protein CASSQSDRARQPQHF.

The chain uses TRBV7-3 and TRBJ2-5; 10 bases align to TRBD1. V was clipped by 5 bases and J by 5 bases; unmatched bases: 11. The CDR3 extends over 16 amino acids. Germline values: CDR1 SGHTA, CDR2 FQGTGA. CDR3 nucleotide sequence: TGTGCCAGCAGCCCATTACCGGGACAGGGGACGGAGACCCAGTACTTC. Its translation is CASSPLPGQGTETQYF.

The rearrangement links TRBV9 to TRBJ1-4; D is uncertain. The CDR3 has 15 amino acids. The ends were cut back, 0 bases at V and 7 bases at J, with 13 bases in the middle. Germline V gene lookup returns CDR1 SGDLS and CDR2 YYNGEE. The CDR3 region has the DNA TGTGCCAGCAGCGTAGGTTCGGGGTCGGGTGAAAAACTGTTTTTT. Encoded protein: CASSVGSGSGEKLFF.

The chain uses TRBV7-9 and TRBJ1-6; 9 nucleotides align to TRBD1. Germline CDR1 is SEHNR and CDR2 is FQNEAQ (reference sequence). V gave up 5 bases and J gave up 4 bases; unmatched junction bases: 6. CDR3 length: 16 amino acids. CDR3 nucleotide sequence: TGTGCCAGCAGCGACACGGACAGGGGATATAATTCACCCCTCCACTTT. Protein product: CASSDTDRGYNSPLHF.

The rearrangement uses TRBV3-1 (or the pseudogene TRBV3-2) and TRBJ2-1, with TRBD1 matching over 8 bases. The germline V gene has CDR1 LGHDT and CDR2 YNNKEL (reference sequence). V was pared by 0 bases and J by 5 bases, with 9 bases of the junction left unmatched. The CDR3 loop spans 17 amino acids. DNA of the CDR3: TGTGCCAGCAGCCAAGAATCCCATAGACAGGGGCACAATGAGCAGTTCTTC. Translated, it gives CASSQESHRQGHNEQFF.

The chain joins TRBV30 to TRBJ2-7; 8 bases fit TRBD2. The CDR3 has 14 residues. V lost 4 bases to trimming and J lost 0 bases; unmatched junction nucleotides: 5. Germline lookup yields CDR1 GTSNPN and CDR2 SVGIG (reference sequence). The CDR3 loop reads CAWMKRGSSYEQYF. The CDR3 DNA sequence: TGTGCCTGGATGAAGCGGGGGAGCTCCTACGAGCAGTACTTC.

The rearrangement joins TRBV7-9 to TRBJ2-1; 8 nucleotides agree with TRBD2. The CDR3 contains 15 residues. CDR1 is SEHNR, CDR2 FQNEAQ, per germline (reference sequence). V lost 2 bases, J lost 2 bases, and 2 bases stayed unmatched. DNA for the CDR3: TGTGCCAGCAGCTTAAGCGGGGGCACCTACAATGAGCAGTTCTTC. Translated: CASSLSGGTYNEQFF.